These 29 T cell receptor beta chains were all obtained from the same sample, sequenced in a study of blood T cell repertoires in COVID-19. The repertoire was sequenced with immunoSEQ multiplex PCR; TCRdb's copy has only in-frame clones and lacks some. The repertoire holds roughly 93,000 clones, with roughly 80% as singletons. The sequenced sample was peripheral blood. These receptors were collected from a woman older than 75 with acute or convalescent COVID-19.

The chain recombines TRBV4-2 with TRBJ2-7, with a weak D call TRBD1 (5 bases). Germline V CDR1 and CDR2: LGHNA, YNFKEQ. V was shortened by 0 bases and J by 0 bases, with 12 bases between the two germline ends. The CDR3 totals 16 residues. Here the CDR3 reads CASSQEAGDSSYEQYF. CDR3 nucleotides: TGTGCCAGCAGCCAAGAAGCAGGAGACAGCTCCTACGAGCAGTACTTC.

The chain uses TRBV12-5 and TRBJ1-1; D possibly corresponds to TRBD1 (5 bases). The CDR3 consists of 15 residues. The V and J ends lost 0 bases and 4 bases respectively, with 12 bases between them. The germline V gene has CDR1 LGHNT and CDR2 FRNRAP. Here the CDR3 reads CASGLVLAGFTEAFF. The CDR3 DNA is TGTGCTAGTGGTTTGGTACTAGCAGGGTTCACTGAAGCTTTCTTT.

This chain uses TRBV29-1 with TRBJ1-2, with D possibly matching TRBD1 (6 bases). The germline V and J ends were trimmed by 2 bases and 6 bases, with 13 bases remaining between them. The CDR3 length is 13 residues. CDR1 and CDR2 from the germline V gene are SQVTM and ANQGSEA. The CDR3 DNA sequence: TGCAGCGTTGAATTATGGGGGGGCCATGGCTACACCTTC. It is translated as CSVELWGGHGYTF. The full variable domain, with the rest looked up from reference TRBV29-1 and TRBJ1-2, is SAVISQKPSRDICQRGTSLTIQCQVDSQVTMMFWYRQQPGQSLTLIATANQGSEATYESGFVIDKFPISRPNLTFSTLTVSNMSPEDSSIYLCSVELWGGHGYTFGSGTRLTVV.

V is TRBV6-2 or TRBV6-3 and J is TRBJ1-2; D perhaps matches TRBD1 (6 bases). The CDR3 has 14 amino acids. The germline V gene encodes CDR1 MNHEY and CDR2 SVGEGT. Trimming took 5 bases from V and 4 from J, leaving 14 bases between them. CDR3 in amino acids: CASSMWTAIYGYTF. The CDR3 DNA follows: TGTGCCAGCAGTATGTGGACAGCCATCTATGGCTACACCTTC.

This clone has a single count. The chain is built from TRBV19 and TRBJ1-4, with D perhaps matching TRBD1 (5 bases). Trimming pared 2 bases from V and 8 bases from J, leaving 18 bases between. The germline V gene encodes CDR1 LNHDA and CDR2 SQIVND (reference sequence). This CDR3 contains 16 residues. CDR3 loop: CASSITWTGDGEKLFF. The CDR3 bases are TGTGCCAGTAGTATAACCTGGACGGGGGACGGCGAAAAACTGTTTTTT.

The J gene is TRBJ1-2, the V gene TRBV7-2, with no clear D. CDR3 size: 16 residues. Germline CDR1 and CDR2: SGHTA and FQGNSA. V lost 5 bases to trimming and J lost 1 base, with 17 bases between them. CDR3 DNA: TGTGCCAGCAGCCCCGGTGGTAGCAATAATAACTATGGCTACACCTTC. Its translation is CASSPGGSNNNYGYTF.

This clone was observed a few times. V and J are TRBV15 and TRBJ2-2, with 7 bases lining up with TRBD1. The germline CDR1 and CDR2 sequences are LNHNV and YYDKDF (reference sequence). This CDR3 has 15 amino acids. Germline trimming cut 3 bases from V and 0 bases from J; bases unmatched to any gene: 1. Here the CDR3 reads CATSRDRPNTGELFF. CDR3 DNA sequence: TGTGCCACCAGCAGGGACAGGCCGAACACCGGGGAGCTGTTTTTT.

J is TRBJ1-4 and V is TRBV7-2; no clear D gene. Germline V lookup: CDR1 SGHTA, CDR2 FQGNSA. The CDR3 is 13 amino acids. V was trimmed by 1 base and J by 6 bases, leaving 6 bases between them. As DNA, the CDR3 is TGTGCCAGCAGCTTAGGAGGCTATGAAAAACTGTTTTTT. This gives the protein CASSLGGYEKLFF.

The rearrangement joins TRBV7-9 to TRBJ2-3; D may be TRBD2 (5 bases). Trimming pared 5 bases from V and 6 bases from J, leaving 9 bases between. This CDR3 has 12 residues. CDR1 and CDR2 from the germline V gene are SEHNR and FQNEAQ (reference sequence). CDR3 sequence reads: CASSRGSDTQYF. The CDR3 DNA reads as TGTGCCAGCAGCCGCGGGTCGGATACGCAGTATTTT.

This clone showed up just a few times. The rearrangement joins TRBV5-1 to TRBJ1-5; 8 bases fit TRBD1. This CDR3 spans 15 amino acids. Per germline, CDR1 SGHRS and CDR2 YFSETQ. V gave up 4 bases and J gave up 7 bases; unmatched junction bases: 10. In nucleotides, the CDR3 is TGCGCCAGCAGCCCCCAGACAGGGGATGGGCAGCCCCAGCATTTT. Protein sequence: CASSPQTGDGQPQHF. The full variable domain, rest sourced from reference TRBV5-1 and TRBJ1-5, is KAGVTQTPRYLIKTRGQQVTLSCSPISGHRSVSWYQQTPGQGLQFLFEYFSETQRNKGNFPGRFSGRQFSNSRSEMNVSTLELGDSALYLCASSPQTGDGQPQHFGDGTRLSIL.

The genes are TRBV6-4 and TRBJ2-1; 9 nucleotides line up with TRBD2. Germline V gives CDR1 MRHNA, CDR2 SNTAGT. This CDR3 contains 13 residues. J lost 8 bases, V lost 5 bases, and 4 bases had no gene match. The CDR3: CASSPGLADEQFF. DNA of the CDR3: TGTGCCAGCAGTCCGGGACTAGCTGATGAGCAGTTCTTC.

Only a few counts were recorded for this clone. In DNA, the CDR3 is TGCGCCAGCAGCGGGGAAGGGGGTAATGAAAAACTGTTTTTT. It yields the protein CASSGEGGNEKLFF. The chain has TRBV5-1 and TRBJ1-4; possibly TRBD1 for D (6 bases). Germline-derived CDR1 and CDR2 are SGHRS and YFSETQ. This CDR3 is 14 amino acids long. V was cut by 4 bases and J by 4 bases, with 11 bases left in between.

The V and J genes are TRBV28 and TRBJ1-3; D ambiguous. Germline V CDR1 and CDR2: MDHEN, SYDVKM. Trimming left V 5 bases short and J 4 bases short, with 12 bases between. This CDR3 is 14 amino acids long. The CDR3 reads CASSEDSAGNTIYF. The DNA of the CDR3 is TGTGCCAGCAGTGAGGACTCGGCGGGAAACACCATATATTTT.

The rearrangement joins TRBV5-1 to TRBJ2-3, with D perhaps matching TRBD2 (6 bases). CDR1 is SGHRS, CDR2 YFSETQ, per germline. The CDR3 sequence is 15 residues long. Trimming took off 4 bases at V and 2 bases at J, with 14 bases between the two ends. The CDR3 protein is CASSVVRGSTDTQYF. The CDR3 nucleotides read TGCGCCAGCAGCGTCGTACGGGGGTCCACAGATACGCAGTATTTT. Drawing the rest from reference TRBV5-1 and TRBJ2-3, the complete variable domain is KAGVTQTPRYLIKTRGQQVTLSCSPISGHRSVSWYQQTPGQGLQFLFEYFSETQRNKGNFPGRFSGRQFSNSRSEMNVSTLELGDSALYLCASSVVRGSTDTQYFGPGTRLTVL.

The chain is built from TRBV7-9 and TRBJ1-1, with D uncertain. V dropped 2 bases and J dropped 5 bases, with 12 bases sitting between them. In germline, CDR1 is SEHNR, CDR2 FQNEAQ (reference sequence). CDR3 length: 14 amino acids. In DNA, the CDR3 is TGTGCCAGCAGCTTAACGGCCCCCGGGACTGAAGCTTTCTTT. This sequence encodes CASSLTAPGTEAFF.

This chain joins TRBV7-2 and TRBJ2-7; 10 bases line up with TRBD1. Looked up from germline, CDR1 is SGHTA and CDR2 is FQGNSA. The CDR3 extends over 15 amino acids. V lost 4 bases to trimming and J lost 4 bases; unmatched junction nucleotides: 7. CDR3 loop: CASSSGTGDLYEQYF. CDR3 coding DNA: TGTGCCAGCAGCTCAGGGACAGGGGATCTTTACGAGCAGTACTTC.

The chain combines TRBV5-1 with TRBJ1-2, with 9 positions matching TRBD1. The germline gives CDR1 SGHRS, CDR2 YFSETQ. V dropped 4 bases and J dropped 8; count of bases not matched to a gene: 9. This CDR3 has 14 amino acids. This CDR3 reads CASSITGGSFGYTF. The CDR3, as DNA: TGCGCCAGCAGCATCACAGGGGGCTCGTTCGGCTACACCTTC.

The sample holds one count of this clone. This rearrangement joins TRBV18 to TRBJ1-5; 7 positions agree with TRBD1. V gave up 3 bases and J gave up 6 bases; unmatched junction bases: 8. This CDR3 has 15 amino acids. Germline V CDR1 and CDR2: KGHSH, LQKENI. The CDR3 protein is CASSPSQQGTQPQHF. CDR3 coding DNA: TGTGCCAGCTCACCGAGCCAACAGGGGACTCAGCCCCAGCATTTT.

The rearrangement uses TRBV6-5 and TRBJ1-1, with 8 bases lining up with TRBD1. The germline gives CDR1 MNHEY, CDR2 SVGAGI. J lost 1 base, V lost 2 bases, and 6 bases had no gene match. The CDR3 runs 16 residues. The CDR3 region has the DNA TGTGCCAGCAGTTACGGTGGGACAGGAACGAACACTGAAGCTTTCTTT. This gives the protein CASSYGGTGTNTEAFF.

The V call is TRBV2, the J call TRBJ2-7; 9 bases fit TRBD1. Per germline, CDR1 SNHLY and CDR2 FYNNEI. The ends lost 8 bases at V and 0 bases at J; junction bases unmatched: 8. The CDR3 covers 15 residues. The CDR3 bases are TGTGCCAGCTTAGCCAGACAGGGGGGCTCCTACGAGCAGTACTTC. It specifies CASLARQGGSYEQYF.

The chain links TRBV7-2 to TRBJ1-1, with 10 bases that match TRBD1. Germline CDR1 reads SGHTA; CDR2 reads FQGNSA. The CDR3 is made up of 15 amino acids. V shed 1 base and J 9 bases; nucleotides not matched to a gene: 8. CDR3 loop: CASSLVPTDRGQAFF. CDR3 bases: TGTGCCAGCAGCTTAGTACCCACCGACAGGGGGCAAGCTTTCTTT.

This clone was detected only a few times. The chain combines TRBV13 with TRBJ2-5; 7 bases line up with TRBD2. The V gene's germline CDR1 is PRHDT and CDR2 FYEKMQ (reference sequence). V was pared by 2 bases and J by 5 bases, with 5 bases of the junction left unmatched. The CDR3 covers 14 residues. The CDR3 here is CASSLTAGEETQYF. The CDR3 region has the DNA TGTGCCAGCAGCTTAACGGCGGGGGAGGAGACCCAGTACTTC.

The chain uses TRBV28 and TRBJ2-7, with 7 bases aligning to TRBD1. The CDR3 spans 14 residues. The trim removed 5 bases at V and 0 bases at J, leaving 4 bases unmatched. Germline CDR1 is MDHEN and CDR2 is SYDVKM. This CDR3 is CASSPDRSSYEQYV. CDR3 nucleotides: TGTGCCAGCAGTCCGGACAGGAGCTCCTACGAGCAGTACGTC.

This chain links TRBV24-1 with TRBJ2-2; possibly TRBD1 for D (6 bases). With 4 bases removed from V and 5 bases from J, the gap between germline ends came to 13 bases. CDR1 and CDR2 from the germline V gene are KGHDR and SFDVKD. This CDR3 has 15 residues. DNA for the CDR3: TGTGCCACCAGTGACCCAGGGGCTGGTACCGGGGAGCTGTTTTTT. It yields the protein CATSDPGAGTGELFF.

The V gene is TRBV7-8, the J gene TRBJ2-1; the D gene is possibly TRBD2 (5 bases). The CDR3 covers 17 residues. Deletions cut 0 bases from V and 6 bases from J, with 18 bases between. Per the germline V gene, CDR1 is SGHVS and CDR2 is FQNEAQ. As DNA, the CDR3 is TGTGCCAGCAGCTTAGCGCTAATTGGAGGTCTCGGCAATGAGCAGTTCTTC. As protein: CASSLALIGGLGNEQFF.

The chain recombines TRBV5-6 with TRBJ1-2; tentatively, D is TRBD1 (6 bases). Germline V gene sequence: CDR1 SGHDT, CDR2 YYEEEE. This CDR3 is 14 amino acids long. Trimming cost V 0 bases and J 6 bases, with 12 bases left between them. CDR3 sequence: CASSLGGRGDGYTF. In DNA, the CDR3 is TGTGCCAGCAGCTTGGGGGGCAGGGGTGATGGCTACACCTTC.

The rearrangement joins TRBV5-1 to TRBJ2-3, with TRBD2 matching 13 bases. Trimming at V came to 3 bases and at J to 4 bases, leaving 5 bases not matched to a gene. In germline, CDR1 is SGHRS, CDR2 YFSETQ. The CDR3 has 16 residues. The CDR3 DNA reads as TGCGCCAGCAGCTACGGGACTAGCGGGGAAGCAGATACGCAGTATTTT. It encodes CASSYGTSGEADTQYF.

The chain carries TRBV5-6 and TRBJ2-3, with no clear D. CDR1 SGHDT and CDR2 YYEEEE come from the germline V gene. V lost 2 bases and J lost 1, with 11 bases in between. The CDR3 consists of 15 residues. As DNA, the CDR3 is TGTGCCAGCAGCTTTACAGATACCCGCACAGATACGCAGTATTTT. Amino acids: CASSFTDTRTDTQYF.

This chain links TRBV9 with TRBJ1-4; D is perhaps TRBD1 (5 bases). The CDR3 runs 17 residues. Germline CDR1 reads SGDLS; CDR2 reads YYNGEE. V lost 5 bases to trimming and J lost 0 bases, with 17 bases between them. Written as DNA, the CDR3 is TGTGCCAGCAGTCCGGGGAGGGGCCGGGCAACTAATGAAAAACTGTTTTTT. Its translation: CASSPGRGRATNEKLFF.